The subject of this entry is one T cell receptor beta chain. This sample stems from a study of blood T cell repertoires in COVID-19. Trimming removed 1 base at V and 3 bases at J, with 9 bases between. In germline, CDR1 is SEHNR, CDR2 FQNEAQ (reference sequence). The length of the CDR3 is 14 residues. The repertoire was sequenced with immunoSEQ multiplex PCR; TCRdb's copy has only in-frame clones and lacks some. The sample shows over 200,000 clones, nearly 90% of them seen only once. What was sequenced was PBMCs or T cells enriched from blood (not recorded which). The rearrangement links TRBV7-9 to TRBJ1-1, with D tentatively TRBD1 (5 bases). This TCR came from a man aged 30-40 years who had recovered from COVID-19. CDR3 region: CASSLVGADTEAFF. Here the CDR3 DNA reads TGTGCCAGCAGCTTAGTAGGGGCGGACACTGAAGCTTTCTTT.